This TCR beta chain was observed in a study of cytomegalovirus exposure and HLA in healthy donors. Findings of the study overall: By a later analysis, the bulk of CMV-associated TCR beta chains appeared HLA-restricted.

Though nominally healthy at sampling, donors likely had unrecorded immune exposures. The primer mix had 60 Vbeta and 13 Jbeta primers. Profiled with immunoSEQ multiplex PCR; TCRdb holds only in-frame clones, not every one. The data hold 110,000 to 150,000 clones, with about 81% observed a single time. This clone has just one count. Its antigen remains unknown. The length of the CDR3 is 14 residues. The V segment lost 3 bases and the J segment 3 bases; nucleotides outside the gene matches: 3. Germline V gene lookup returns CDR1 SGHTA and CDR2 FQGNSA. The rearrangement uses TRBV7-2 and TRBJ1-1; 8 bases fit TRBD1. The sequence came from a man aged 25-45 years in good health and CMV-seronegative. Sequenced: PBMCs. The CDR3 DNA reads TGTGCCAGCAGCTTGGACAGGGTTTACACTGAAGCTTTCTTT. It is translated as CASSLDRVYTEAFF.